These 19 T cell receptor beta chains originate from one sample sequenced in a study of cytomegalovirus exposure and HLA in healthy donors listed by TCRdb under 2017. Libraries were made using the immunoSEQ multiplex PCR assay. For the multiplex PCR, a mixture combining 60 forward primers for TCR Vbeta segments and 13 reverse primers for TCR Jbeta segments was used. The source is immuneACCESS, and TCRdb retained only in-frame sequences with V and J called. Part of the clones is not carried over; for the studies checked, unresolved V genes explain less than half of this, and the remainder is unexplained. Across this sample there are more than 150,000 clones, with 80% to 90% seen only once. More than 2% of the sample lies in the top ten. The sequencing sample was made of PBMCs. These TCRs come from a woman in her late teens or twenties in good health and CMV-seronegative.

CDR3 DNA: TGTGCCAGCAGGGTGGGAGGCGACACCGGGGAGCTGTTTTTT. It translates to CASRVGGDTGELFF. V usage is TRBV28 and J usage is TRBJ2-2; D perhaps matches TRBD2 (6 bases). The V gene lost 6 bases and the J gene lost 3 bases, with 11 bases spanning the gap. CDR3 length equals 14 residues. Looked up from germline, CDR1 is MDHEN and CDR2 is SYDVKM.

CDR3 bases: TGTGCCTGGAGTGGACAGAACAATCAGCCCCAGCATTTT. The encoded protein is CAWSGQNNQPQHF. The genes are TRBV30 and TRBJ1-5; possibly TRBD1 for D (5 bases). There are 13 residues in the CDR3. With 1 base removed from V and 3 bases from J, the gap between germline ends came to 7 bases. Germline V gene lookup returns CDR1 GTSNPN and CDR2 SVGIG (reference sequence).

The J gene is TRBJ1-1, the V gene TRBV5-1, with D hard to call. The V gene lost 7 bases and the J gene lost 5 bases, with 18 bases spanning the gap. CDR1 and CDR2 from the germline V gene are SGHRS and YFSETQ. The CDR3 covers 14 residues. The CDR3 region is CASWREGGWTEAFF. The CDR3 DNA reads TGCGCCAGCTGGAGGGAGGGCGGTTGGACTGAAGCTTTCTTT. The full variable domain, with the rest looked up from reference TRBV5-1 and TRBJ1-1, is KAGVTQTPRYLIKTRGQQVTLSCSPISGHRSVSWYQQTPGQGLQFLFEYFSETQRNKGNFPGRFSGRQFSNSRSEMNVSTLELGDSALYLCASWREGGWTEAFFGQGTRLTVV.

This sequence joins TRBV28 and TRBJ2-5; TRBD2 agrees at 8 bases. CDR3 length: 15 amino acids. In germline, CDR1 is MDHEN, CDR2 SYDVKM. J gave up 1 base and V 4 bases, and 5 bases lay outside the gene matches. The CDR3 DNA is TGTGCCAGCAGTTATAGCGGGGCCACCCAAGAGACCCAGTACTTC. This sequence encodes CASSYSGATQETQYF. The full variable domain, rest sourced from reference TRBV28 and TRBJ2-5, is DVKVTQSSRYLVKRTGEKVFLECVQDMDHENMFWYRQDPGLGLRLIYFSYDVKMKEKGDIPEGYSVSREKKERFSLILESASTNQTSMYLCASSYSGATQETQYFGPGTRLLVL.

The rearrangement joins TRBV2 to TRBJ1-5; possible D gene TRBD1, 6 bases. Germline assignment: CDR1 SNHLY and CDR2 FYNNEI. The V end lost 1 base, the J end lost 5 bases, and 15 bases lay between the germline ends. The CDR3 runs 16 residues. The CDR3 region has the DNA TGTGCCAGCAGTGAAGGGGACACCTCGTCGGATCAGCCCCAGCATTTT. Its translation is CASSEGDTSSDQPQHF.

The chain combines TRBV2 with TRBJ2-5; a weak D match, TRBD2 (5 bases). The better agreement between TRBJ2-7 and the DNA end casts doubt on the J call. Germline CDR1 SNHLY, CDR2 FYNNEI. The CDR3 runs 12 residues. CDR3 loop: CATRELPYEQYF. CDR3 coding DNA: TGTGCCACCCGGGAACTCCCCTACGAGCAGTACTTC.

The chain employs TRBV18 and TRBJ2-1, with D maybe TRBD2 (7 bases). The CDR3 totals 16 residues. Germline lookup yields CDR1 KGHSH and CDR2 LQKENI. Trimming shortened V by 0 bases and J by 5 bases, and 14 bases separated the two germline ends. The CDR3 loop reads CASSPPTGGQDNEQFF. CDR3 sequence (DNA): TGTGCCAGCTCACCACCGACGGGGGGCCAGGACAATGAGCAGTTCTTC. Full variable domain (remainder filled in from reference TRBV18 and TRBJ2-1): NAGVMQNPRHLVRRRGQEARLRCSPMKGHSHVYWYRQLPEEGLKFMVYLQKENIIDESGMPKERFSAEFPKEGPSILRIQQVVRGDSAAYFCASSPPTGGQDNEQFFGPGTRLTVL.

This sequence joins TRBV5-5 and TRBJ2-2; unclear D gene. Trimming removed 4 bases at V and 6 bases at J, with 13 bases between. Germline loops: CDR1 SGHKS, CDR2 YYEKEE (reference sequence). The CDR3 has 14 amino acids. CDR3 region: CASSDTTWAGELFF. CDR3 sequence (DNA): TGTGCCAGCAGCGATACTACATGGGCCGGGGAGCTGTTTTTT.

Worth noting for this clone: Additional DNA sequences in this sample encode the identical CDR3. This chain connects TRBV5-1 to TRBJ2-7; D might be TRBD2 (5 bases). The CDR3 is 13 amino acids. Trimming left V 2 bases short and J 2 bases short, with 8 bases between. Germline CDR1 reads SGHRS; CDR2 reads YFSETQ. The CDR3 DNA is TGCGCCAGCAGCTTACCCGGGACCTACGAGCAGTACTTC. Its protein is CASSLPGTYEQYF.

This chain connects TRBV11-2 to TRBJ2-7, with D maybe TRBD2 (5 bases). CDR1 and CDR2 (germline): SGHAT, FQNNGV. The CDR3 has 12 amino acids. V lost 1 base and J 12 bases, leaving 13 bases between the germline ends. The CDR3 protein is CASSLGPGIRYF. CDR3 nucleotides: TGTGCCAGCAGCTTAGGCCCGGGAATACGGTACTTC.

V is TRBV7-9 and J is TRBJ1-2; a possible D gene is TRBD1 (6 bases). V lost 1 base, J lost 8 bases, and 17 bases lay in between. The germline CDR1 and CDR2 sequences are SEHNR and FQNEAQ (reference sequence). The CDR3 is 15 residues long. As DNA, the CDR3 is TGTGCCAGCAGCTTAGAGATTGCACAGGGCGGGGGCTACACCTTC. Residues: CASSLEIAQGGGYTF. Together with reference TRBV7-9 and TRBJ1-2, the CDR3 gives the full variable domain: DTGVSQNPRHKITKRGQNVTFRCDPISEHNRLYWYRQTLGQGPEFLTYFQNEAQLEKSRLLSDRFSAERPKGSFSTLEIQRTEQGDSAMYLCASSLEIAQGGGYTFGSGTRLTVV.

This rearrangement joins TRBV9 to TRBJ2-7; 8 nucleotides agree with TRBD1. Germline V gene lookup returns CDR1 SGDLS and CDR2 YYNGEE. The CDR3 runs 13 residues. V lost 3 bases and J lost 3; bases outside the gene matches: 2. The CDR3 reads CASSGTGIYEQYF. In nucleotides, the CDR3 is TGTGCCAGCAGCGGGACAGGGATCTACGAGCAGTACTTC.

This clone has just one count. The J gene is TRBJ1-4, the V gene TRBV19, with D uncertain. V was shortened by 7 bases and J by 7 bases, with 13 bases between the two germline ends. Germline assignment: CDR1 LNHDA and CDR2 SQIVND (reference sequence). The CDR3 is 13 residues long. The CDR3 sequence is CASTGRGFEKLFF. The CDR3 DNA follows: TGTGCCAGTACTGGACGGGGTTTTGAAAAACTGTTTTTT.

The chain's CDR3 is CASSQSTPLQPQHF. The DNA of the CDR3 is TGTGCCAGCAGTCAGTCGACACCTCTGCAGCCCCAGCATTTT. The J gene is TRBJ1-5, the V gene TRBV2; D not certain. CDR1 and CDR2 from the germline V gene are SNHLY and FYNNEI. This CDR3 has 14 residues. The V and J ends lost 5 bases and 7 bases respectively, with 15 bases between them. Combining the CDR3 with reference TRBV2 and TRBJ1-5 gives the whole variable domain EPEVTQTPSHQVTQMGQEVILRCVPISNHLYFYWYRQILGQKVEFLVSFYNNEISEKSEIFDDQFSVERPDGSNFTLKIRSTKLEDSAMYFCASSQSTPLQPQHFGDGTRLSIL.

The V and J genes are TRBV7-2 and TRBJ1-2; D remains ambiguous. Germline V gives CDR1 SGHTA, CDR2 FQGNSA. The CDR3 contains 14 residues. The V gene lost 5 bases and the J gene lost 3 bases, with 13 bases spanning the gap. CDR3 DNA sequence: TGTGCCAGCAGCCCAGGCAAAGCATACTATGGCTACACCTTC. Translation gives CASSPGKAYYGYTF.

This clone has a handful of counts. This chain connects TRBV6-5 to TRBJ2-4; weak D call: TRBD2 (5 bases). This CDR3 contains 16 residues. Germline V gene lookup returns CDR1 MNHEY and CDR2 SVGAGI. V was clipped by 1 base and J by 7 bases, with 17 bases between them. The DNA of the CDR3 is TGTGCCAGCAGTTACTTGAGGACGGCGGGTAGGAACATTCAGTACTTC. Translated: CASSYLRTAGRNIQYF.

V gene TRBV29-1 combines with J gene TRBJ1-1; D call uncertain. Per germline, CDR1 SQVTM and CDR2 ANQGSEA. Trimming shortened V by 6 bases and J by 0 bases, and 14 bases separated the two germline ends. The CDR3 loop spans 14 amino acids. CDR3 region: CSVSLGSLNTEAFF. The DNA of the CDR3 is TGCAGCGTCTCCCTGGGGAGCTTGAACACTGAAGCTTTCTTT. Full variable domain (rest looked up from reference TRBV29-1 and TRBJ1-1): SAVISQKPSRDICQRGTSLTIQCQVDSQVTMMFWYRQQPGQSLTLIATANQGSEATYESGFVIDKFPISRPNLTFSTLTVSNMSPEDSSIYLCSVSLGSLNTEAFFGQGTRLTVV.

This clone was picked up one time. The chain carries TRBV30 and TRBJ1-5; D is unclear. Per the germline V gene, CDR1 is GTSNPN and CDR2 is SVGIG (reference sequence). V gave up 2 bases and J gave up 0 bases, with 8 bases separating them. This CDR3 comprises 14 residues. CDR3 nucleotides: TGTGCCTGGAGTCTCAGGAATAGCAATCAGCCCCAGCATTTT. Protein product: CAWSLRNSNQPQHF.

This chain links TRBV28 with TRBJ2-7; TRBD1 is a possible D gene (5 bases). The V gene lost 4 bases and the J gene lost 2 bases, with 21 bases spanning the gap. The length of the CDR3 is 17 residues. Per germline, CDR1 MDHEN and CDR2 SYDVKM. CDR3 DNA sequence: TGTGCCAGCAGTTCAGGGCTACAGGTATCCCTCCCCTACGAGCAGTACTTC. As protein: CASSSGLQVSLPYEQYF. The variable domain in full, with the rest retrieved from reference TRBV28 and TRBJ2-7, is DVKVTQSSRYLVKRTGEKVFLECVQDMDHENMFWYRQDPGLGLRLIYFSYDVKMKEKGDIPEGYSVSREKKERFSLILESASTNQTSMYLCASSSGLQVSLPYEQYFGPGTRLTVT.